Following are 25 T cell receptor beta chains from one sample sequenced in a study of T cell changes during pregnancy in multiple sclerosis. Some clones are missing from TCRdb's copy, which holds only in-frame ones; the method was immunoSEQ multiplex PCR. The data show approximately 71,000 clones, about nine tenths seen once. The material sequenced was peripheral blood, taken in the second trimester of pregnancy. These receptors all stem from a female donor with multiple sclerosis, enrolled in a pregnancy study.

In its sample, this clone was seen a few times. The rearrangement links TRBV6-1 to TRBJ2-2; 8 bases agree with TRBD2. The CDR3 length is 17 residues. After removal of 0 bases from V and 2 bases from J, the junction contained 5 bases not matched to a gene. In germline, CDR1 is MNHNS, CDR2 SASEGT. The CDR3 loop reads CASSEAVAGGNTGELFF. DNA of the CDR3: TGTGCCAGCAGTGAAGCTGTGGCGGGAGGTAACACCGGGGAGCTGTTTTTT.

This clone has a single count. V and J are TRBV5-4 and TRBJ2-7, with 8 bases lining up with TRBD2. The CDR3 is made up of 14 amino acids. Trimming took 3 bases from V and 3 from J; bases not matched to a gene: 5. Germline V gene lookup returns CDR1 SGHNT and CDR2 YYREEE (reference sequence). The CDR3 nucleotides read TGTGCCAGCAGCTCCCCCGGGAGGGGCTACGAGCAGTACTTC. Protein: CASSSPGRGYEQYF.

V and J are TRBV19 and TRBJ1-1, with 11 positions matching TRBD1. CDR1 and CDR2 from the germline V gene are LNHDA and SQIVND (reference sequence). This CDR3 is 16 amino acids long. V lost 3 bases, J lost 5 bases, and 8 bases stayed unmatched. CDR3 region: CASSMGTGGDGTEAFF. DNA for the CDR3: TGTGCCAGTAGTATGGGGACAGGGGGAGATGGGACTGAAGCTTTCTTT.

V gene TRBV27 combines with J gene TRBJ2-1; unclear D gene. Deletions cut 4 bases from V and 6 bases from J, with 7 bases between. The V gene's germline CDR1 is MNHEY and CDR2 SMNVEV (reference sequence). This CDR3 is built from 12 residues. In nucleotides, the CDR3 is TGTGCCAGCAGTTCCCCGGGCAATGAGCAGTTCTTC. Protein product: CASSSPGNEQFF.

The DNA for the CDR3 is TGTGCCAGCAGCACCTACTTGCGCACGCCAAATTCACCCCTCCACTTT. Translated, it gives CASSTYLRTPNSPLHF. The V gene is TRBV27, the J gene TRBJ1-6; D not certain. Trimming removed 6 bases at V and 7 bases at J, with 19 bases between. CDR1 is MNHEY and CDR2 is SMNVEV in the germline V gene (reference sequence). This CDR3 has 16 residues.

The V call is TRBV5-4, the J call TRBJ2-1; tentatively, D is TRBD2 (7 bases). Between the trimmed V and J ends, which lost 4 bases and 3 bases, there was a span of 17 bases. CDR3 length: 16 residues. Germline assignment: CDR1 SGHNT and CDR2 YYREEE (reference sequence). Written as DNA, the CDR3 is TGTGCCAGCAGCCCCTCCGTGGGGGGGCTCTACAATGAGCAGTTCTTC. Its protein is CASSPSVGGLYNEQFF.

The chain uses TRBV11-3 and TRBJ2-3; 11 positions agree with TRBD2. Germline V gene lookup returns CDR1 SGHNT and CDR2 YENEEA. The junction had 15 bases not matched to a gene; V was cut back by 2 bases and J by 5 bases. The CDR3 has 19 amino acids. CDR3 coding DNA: TGTGCCAGCAGCTTATTCCCCTACGAAATAGCGGGGGGGCAAGATACGCAGTATTTT. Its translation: CASSLFPYEIAGGQDTQYF.

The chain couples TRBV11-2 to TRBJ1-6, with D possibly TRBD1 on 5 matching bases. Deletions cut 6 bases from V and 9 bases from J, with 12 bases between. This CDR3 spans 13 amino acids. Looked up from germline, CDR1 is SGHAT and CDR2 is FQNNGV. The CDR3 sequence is CASRLAGISPLHF. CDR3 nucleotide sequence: TGTGCCAGCAGACTAGCAGGGATTTCACCCCTCCACTTT. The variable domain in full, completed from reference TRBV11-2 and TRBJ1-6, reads EAGVAQSPRYKIIEKRQSVAFWCNPISGHATLYWYQQILGQGPKLLIQFQNNGVVDDSQLPKDRFSAERLKGVDSTLKIQPAKLEDSAVYLCASRLAGISPLHFGNGTRLTVT.

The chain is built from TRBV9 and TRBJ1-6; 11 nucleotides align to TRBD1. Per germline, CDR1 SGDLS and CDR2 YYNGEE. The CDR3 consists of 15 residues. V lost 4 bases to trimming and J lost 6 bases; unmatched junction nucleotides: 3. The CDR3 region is CASSQGQGANSPLHF. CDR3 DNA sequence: TGTGCCAGCAGCCAAGGACAGGGGGCTAATTCACCCCTCCACTTT.

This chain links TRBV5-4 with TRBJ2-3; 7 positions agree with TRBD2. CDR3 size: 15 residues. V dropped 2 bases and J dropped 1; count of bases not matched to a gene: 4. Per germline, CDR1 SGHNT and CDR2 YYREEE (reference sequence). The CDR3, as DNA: TGTGCCAGCAGCTTAGAGCGGGGTCGCACAGATACGCAGTATTTT. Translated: CASSLERGRTDTQYF.

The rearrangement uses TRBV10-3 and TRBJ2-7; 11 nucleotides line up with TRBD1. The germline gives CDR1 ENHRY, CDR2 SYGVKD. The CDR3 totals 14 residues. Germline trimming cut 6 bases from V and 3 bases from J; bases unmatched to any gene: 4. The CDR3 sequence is CAIRTGTGGYEQYF. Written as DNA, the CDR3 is TGTGCCATCAGGACCGGGACAGGGGGCTACGAGCAGTACTTC.

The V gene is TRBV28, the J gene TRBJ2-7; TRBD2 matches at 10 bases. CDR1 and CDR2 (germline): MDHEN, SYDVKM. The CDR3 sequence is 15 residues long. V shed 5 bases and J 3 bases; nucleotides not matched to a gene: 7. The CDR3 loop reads CASSRTSGFNYEQYF. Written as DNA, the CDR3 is TGTGCCAGCAGTCGGACTAGCGGATTTAACTACGAGCAGTACTTC. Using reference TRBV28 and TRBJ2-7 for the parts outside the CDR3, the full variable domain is DVKVTQSSRYLVKRTGEKVFLECVQDMDHENMFWYRQDPGLGLRLIYFSYDVKMKEKGDIPEGYSVSREKKERFSLILESASTNQTSMYLCASSRTSGFNYEQYFGPGTRLTVT.

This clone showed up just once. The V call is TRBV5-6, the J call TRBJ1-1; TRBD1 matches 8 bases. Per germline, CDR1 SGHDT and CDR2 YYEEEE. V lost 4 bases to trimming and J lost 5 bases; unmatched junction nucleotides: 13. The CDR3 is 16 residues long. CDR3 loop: CASSGRQGMGGTEAFF. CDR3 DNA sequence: TGTGCCAGCAGCGGAAGACAGGGGATGGGTGGGACTGAAGCTTTCTTT.

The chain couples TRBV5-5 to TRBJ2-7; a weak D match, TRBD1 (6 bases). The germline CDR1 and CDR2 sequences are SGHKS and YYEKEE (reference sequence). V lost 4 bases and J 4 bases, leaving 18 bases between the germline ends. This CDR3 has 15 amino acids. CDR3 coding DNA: TGTGCCAGCAGCCTGGGGGACCCCAGGGGATACGAGCAGTACTTC. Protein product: CASSLGDPRGYEQYF.

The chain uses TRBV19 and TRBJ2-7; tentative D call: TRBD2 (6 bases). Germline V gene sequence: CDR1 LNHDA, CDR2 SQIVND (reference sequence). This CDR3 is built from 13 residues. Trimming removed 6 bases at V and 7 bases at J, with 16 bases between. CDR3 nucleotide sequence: TGTGCCAGTAGCTTTGGAGGGGTGGATGAGCAGTACTTC. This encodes CASSFGGVDEQYF.

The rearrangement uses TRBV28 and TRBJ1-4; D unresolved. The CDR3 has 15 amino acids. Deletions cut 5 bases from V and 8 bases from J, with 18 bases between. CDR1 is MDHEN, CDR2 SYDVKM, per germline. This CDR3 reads CASSPGPNPGEKLFF. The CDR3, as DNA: TGTGCCAGCAGTCCCGGACCGAATCCGGGGGAAAAACTGTTTTTT.

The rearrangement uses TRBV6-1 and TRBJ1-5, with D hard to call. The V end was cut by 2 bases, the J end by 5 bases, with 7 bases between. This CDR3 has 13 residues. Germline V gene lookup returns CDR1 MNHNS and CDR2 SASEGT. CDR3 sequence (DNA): TGTGCCAGCAGTGAATCCCTCTATCAGCCCCAGCATTTT. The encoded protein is CASSESLYQPQHF.

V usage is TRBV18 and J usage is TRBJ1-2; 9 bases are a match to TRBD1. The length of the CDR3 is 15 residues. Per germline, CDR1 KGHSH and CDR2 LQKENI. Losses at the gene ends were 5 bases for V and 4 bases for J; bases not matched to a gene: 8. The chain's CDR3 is CASSARTGEGYGYTF. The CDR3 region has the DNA TGTGCCAGCTCAGCGCGGACAGGGGAAGGCTATGGCTACACCTTC.

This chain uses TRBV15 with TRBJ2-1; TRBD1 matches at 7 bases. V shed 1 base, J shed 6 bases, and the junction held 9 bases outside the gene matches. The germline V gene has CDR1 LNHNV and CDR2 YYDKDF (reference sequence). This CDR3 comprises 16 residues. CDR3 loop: CATSRVPGGYSNEQFF. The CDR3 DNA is TGTGCCACCAGCAGAGTACCAGGGGGATATTCCAATGAGCAGTTCTTC.

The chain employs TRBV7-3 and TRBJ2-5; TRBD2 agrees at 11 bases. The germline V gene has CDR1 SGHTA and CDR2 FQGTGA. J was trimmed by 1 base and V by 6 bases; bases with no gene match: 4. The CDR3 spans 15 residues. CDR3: CASSRLAGPQETQYF. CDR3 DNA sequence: TGTGCCAGCAGTCGACTAGCGGGGCCCCAAGAGACCCAGTACTTC. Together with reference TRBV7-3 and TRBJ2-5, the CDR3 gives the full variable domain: GAGVSQTPSNKVTEKGKYVELRCDPISGHTALYWYRQSLGQGPEFLIYFQGTGAADDSGLPNDRFFAVRPEGSVSTLKIQRTERGDSAVYLCASSRLAGPQETQYFGPGTRLLVL.

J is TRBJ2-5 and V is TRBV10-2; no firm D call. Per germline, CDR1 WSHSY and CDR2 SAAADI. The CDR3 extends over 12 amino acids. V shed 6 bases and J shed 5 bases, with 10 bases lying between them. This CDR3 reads CASSQTPETQYF. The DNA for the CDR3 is TGCGCCAGCAGCCAGACACCCGAGACCCAGTACTTC.

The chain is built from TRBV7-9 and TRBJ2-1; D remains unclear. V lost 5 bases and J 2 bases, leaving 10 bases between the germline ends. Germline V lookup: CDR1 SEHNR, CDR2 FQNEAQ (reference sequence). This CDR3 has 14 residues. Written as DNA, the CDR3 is TGTGCCAGCAGCCTCCCGGAGCCCTACAATGAGCAGTTCTTC. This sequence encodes CASSLPEPYNEQFF.

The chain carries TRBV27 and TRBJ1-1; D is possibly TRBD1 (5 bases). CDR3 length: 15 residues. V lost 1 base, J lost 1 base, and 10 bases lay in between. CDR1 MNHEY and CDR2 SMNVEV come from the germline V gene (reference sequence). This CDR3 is CASSLWRGSNTEAFF. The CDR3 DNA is TGTGCCAGCAGTTTATGGCGGGGGTCGAACACTGAAGCTTTCTTT.

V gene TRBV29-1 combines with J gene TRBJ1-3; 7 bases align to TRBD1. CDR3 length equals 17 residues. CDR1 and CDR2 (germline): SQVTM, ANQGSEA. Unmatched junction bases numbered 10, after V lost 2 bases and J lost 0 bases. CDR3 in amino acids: CSVEWRQGHSSGNTIYF. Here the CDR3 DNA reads TGCAGCGTTGAATGGCGACAGGGACATAGCTCTGGAAACACCATATATTTT. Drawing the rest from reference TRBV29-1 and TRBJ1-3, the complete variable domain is SAVISQKPSRDICQRGTSLTIQCQVDSQVTMMFWYRQQPGQSLTLIATANQGSEATYESGFVIDKFPISRPNLTFSTLTVSNMSPEDSSIYLCSVEWRQGHSSGNTIYFGEGSWLTVV.

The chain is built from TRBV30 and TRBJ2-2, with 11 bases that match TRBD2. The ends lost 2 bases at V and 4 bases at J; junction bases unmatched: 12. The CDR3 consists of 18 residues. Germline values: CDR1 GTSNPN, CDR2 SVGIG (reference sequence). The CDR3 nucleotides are TGTGCCTGGAGTTCAGGACTAGCGGGCGGGTTCCGCACCGGGGAGCTGTTTTTT. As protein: CAWSSGLAGGFRTGELFF. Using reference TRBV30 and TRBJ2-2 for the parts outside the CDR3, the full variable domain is SQTIHQWPATLVQPVGSPLSLECTVEGTSNPNLYWYRQAAGRGLQLLFYSVGIGQISSEVPQNLSASRPQDRQFILSSKKLLLSDSGFYLCAWSSGLAGGFRTGELFFGEGSRLTVL.